This TCR beta chain was observed in a study of blood T cell repertoires in COVID-19. Study in general: Sites in the United States, Italy and Spain provided acute and convalescent COVID-19 samples. From T cells, B-cell-depleted T cells, or PBMCs came the material, which was cDNA or gDNA.

V shed 7 bases and J shed 7 bases, with 13 bases lying between them. From germline, CDR1 is ENHRY and CDR2 SYGVKD. There are 12 residues in the CDR3. Authors' processing steps: How many nucleated cells were present was estimated from reference gene primer amplification. Assay: immunoSEQ multiplex PCR; the TCRdb copy retains only in-frame clones and omits some. V and J calls and clone size are as listed in that table; D and trimming were resolved from the DNA. There are some 68,000 clones in the sample; roughly 80% occur only once, and 28% lies in the top ten. This TCR derives from a man between 65 and 85 years old with acute or convalescent COVID-19. Input material: peripheral blood. This chain links TRBV10-3 with TRBJ1-2; perhaps TRBD1 as D (5 bases). The CDR3 loop reads CAINQGQGGYTF. The CDR3 nucleotides read TGTGCCATCAACCAGGGCCAGGGTGGCTACACCTTC.